This is a list of T cell receptor beta chains from one sample in a study of cytomegalovirus exposure and HLA in healthy donors. Repertoires were generated with immunoSEQ multiplex PCR, while TCRdb's copy carries only in-frame clones and drops some. The listing contains 50,000 or so clones. Sequencing was done on a sample of PBMCs. These receptors were obtained from a man aged 35 to 55 in good health and CMV-seropositive. Each CDR3 is given with its conserved first and last residue. A D gene is named only where the DNA matches it firmly.

V,J,D,DNA,CDR3
TRBV30,TRBJ2-5,TRBD1,TGTGCCTGGGGGACAGGGGCAGCCCAAGAGACCCAGTACTTC,CAWGTGAAQETQYF
TRBV2,TRBJ2-5,.,TGTGCCAGCAGTGGGCAAGGGGCAGAGACCCAGTACTTC,CASSGQGAETQYF
TRBV28,TRBJ2-1,.,TGTGCCAGCACAGGGGCACCCTACAATGAGCAGTTCTTC,CASTGAPYNEQFF
TRBV11-2,TRBJ2-1,.,TGTGCCAGCAGCTTAGACTATGCTAGCAGCGCGTACAATGAGCAGTTCTTC,CASSLDYASSAYNEQFF
TRBV5-5,TRBJ2-7,TRBD2,TGTGCCAGCAGTTCCGGACTAGCGGGCCTCTCCTACGAGCAGTACTTC,CASSSGLAGLSYEQYF
TRBV29-1,TRBJ1-1,.,TGCAGCGCCCTGCGGTCAGACTCTGAAGCTTTCTTT,CSALRSDSEAFF
TRBV10-2,TRBJ1-2,.,TGCGCCAGCAGGGAGGACTCCCTTGGCTACACCTTC,CASREDSLGYTF
TRBV6-5,TRBJ1-1,TRBD1,TGTGCCAGCAGTTATGTGTCAGGGGGGCTGGCTTTCTTT,CASSYVSGGLAFF
TRBV7-6,TRBJ2-7,TRBD1,TGTGCCAGCAGCCTTAGGCTTGGACAGGGGGCCGACGAGCAGTACTTC,CASSLRLGQGADEQYF
TRBV19,TRBJ1-1,.,TGTGCCAGTACTCTCGGAGGGACGAACACTGAAGCTTTCTTT,CASTLGGTNTEAFF
TRBV15,TRBJ1-1,.,TGTGCCACCAGCCTCACCGGGCAGGGGAGAGCTTTCTTT,CATSLTGQGRAFF
TRBV10-3,TRBJ2-3,TRBD1,TGTGCCATCAGTGAGTCCCGGGACAGGGTATTATCCACAGATACGCAGTATTTT,CAISESRDRVLSTDTQYF
TRBV7-8,TRBJ1-2,.,TGTGCCAGCAGCTTACGGCGACAGAACTATGGCTACACCTTC,CASSLRRQNYGYTF
TRBV4-1,TRBJ2-7,.,TGCGCCAGCAGCCAAGACGGTGGGCAGGGGTTTTACGAGCAGTACTTC,CASSQDGGQGFYEQYF
TRBV6-1,TRBJ1-2,TRBD1,TGTGCCAGCAGTGATAGGGGACAGCTACCTGATGGCTACACCTTC,CASSDRGQLPDGYTF
TRBV2,TRBJ1-5,.,TGTGCCAGCAGTGAGTACTCCGGGAGCAATCAGCCCCAGCATTTT,CASSEYSGSNQPQHF
TRBV19,TRBJ2-3,.,TGTGCCAGTAGATCGGGCGGGGTAGTAGATACGCAGTATTTT,CASRSGGVVDTQYF
TRBV7-2,TRBJ2-7,TRBD2,TGTGCCAGCAGCTCCCTTGGTAGCGGGAGGGGGGAGCAGTACTTC,CASSSLGSGRGEQYF
TRBV7-9,TRBJ1-5,TRBD1,TGTGCCAGCTCCCGGGACAGGGGTATCCGCAGCAATCAGCCCCAGCATTTT,CASSRDRGIRSNQPQHF
TRBV29-1,TRBJ2-7,TRBD1,TGCAGCGTGGAAACTACAGGGGTCGATCAGTACTTC,CSVETTGVDQYF
TRBV2,TRBJ1-5,.,TGTGCCAGCAAAGAACAGAGCAATCAGCCCCAGCATTTT,CASKEQSNQPQHF
TRBV19,TRBJ2-1,TRBD2,TGTGCCAGTAAAAGAGGGACTAGCGGGAGCTCCTACAATGAGCAGTTCTTC,CASKRGTSGSSYNEQFF
TRBV7-2,TRBJ2-5,TRBD1,TGTGCCAGCAGCCTGGACAGGGCCCAGACCCAGTACTTC,CASSLDRAQTQYF
TRBV7-9,TRBJ2-7,TRBD1,TGTGCCAGCAGCTTAGATAGGTCCCGGGACAGGGCTTCCTACGAGCAGTACTTC,CASSLDRSRDRASYEQYF
TRBV10-3,TRBJ2-7,.,TGTGCCATCAGTCGGGGCTACGAGCAGTACTTC,CAISRGYEQYF
TRBV4-2,TRBJ2-3,TRBD2,TGTGCCAGCAGCCAAGATAGCCTAGCGGGAGGAAGCCCAGATACGCAGTATTTT,CASSQDSLAGGSPDTQYF
TRBV9,TRBJ2-2,TRBD1,TGTGCCAGCAGCGTAGCCAGGGACAGAAAAACCGGGGAGCTGTTTTTT,CASSVARDRKTGELFF
TRBV5-1,TRBJ2-1,TRBD1,TGCGCCAGCAGCATGGGGACAGTCAATGAGCAGTTCTTC,CASSMGTVNEQFF
TRBV28,TRBJ2-7,TRBD2,TGTGCCAGCAGTTTAGCGGGGGAAGGGTCCTACGAGCAGTACTTC,CASSLAGEGSYEQYF
TRBV7-9,TRBJ2-5,.,TGTGCCAGCAGCCGACTCCCGGGAGTCGATGAAGAGACCCAGTACTTC,CASSRLPGVDEETQYF
TRBV6-5,TRBJ2-7,.,TGTGCCAGCAGCCGGGGGAGCGAGCAGTACTTC,CASSRGSEQYF
TRBV10-3,TRBJ2-3,TRBD2,TGTGCCATCAGGGAATTTAGCGGGAGGAACCCAGATACGCAGTATTTT,CAIREFSGRNPDTQYF
TRBV27,TRBJ2-2,TRBD2,TGTGCCAGCAGTTTACCTAGCGGGGGCACCGGGGAGCTGTTTTTT,CASSLPSGGTGELFF
TRBV11-2,TRBJ1-4,TRBD1,TGTGCCAGCAGCTTAGGGTTCGGGACAGGCGAAAAACTGTTTTTT,CASSLGFGTGEKLFF
TRBV27,TRBJ2-7,.,TGTGCCAGCAGTTTCGGCAGGGTAAGGAACGAGCAGTACTTC,CASSFGRVRNEQYF
TRBV5-1,TRBJ1-3,.,TGCGCCAGCCAAACGGGGAGCTCTGGAAACACCATATATTTT,CASQTGSSGNTIYF
TRBV5-1,TRBJ1-1,.,TGCGCCAGCAGCTCGCGGGGTTCCGACACTGAAGCTTTCTTT,CASSSRGSDTEAFF
TRBV11-2,TRBJ1-1,.,TGTGCCAGCAGCAACTGGAAGGGGCGGCCTGAAGCTTTCTTT,CASSNWKGRPEAFF
TRBV6-5,TRBJ2-7,TRBD1,TGTGCCAGCAGTGCCGGGACAGGGGGATCCTACGAGCAGTACTTC,CASSAGTGGSYEQYF
TRBV23-1,TRBJ1-2,.,TGCGCCAGCAGTCAATCGAGACACAACTATGGCTACACCTTC,CASSQSRHNYGYTF
TRBV5-1,TRBJ2-7,.,TGCGCCAGCAGCGCCGCGGGGAGGGAGCAGTACTTC,CASSAAGREQYF